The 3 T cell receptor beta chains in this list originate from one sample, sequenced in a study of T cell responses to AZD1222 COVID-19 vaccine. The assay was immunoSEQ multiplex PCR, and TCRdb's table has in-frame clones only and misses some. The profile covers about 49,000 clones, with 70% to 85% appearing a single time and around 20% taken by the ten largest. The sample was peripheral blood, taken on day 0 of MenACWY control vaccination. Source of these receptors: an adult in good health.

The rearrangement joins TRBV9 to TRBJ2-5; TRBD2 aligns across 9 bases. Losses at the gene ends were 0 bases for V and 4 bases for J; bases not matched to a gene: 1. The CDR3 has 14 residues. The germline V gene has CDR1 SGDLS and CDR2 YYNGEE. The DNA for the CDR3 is TGTGCCAGCAGCGTAGCGACTAGCGGAGAGACCCAGTACTTC. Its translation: CASSVATSGETQYF.

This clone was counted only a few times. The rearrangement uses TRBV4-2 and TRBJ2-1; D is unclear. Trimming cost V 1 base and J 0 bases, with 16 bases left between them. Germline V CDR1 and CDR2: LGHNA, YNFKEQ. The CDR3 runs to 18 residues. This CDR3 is CASSQGPTSTSSYNEQFF. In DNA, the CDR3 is TGTGCCAGCAGCCAAGGCCCAACTTCGACGAGCTCCTACAATGAGCAGTTCTTC.

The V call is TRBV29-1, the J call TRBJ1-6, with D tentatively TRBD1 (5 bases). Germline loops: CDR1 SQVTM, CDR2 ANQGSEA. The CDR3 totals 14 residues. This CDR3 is CIRREWGVDSPLHF. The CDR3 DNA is TGCATCCGACGCGAGTGGGGGGTCGACTCACCCCTCCACTTT.